This T cell receptor (beta chain) was retrieved from a study of T cell responses to AZD1222 COVID-19 vaccine. Across the study: Investigators merged groups given second doses at roughly 4 or roughly 12 weeks. Overall study findings and caveats: Rises in breadth and depth of Spike-specific TCRs came after two AZD1222 doses. Among those given AZD1222, only 6 or 7 were seropositive at baseline. The span of vaccine-associated CD4 TCRs extended across spike, with dominance at 160-218 and 743-854.

TCRdb's table, derived via immunoSEQ multiplex PCR, lists solely in-frame clones and lacks some. The table records approximately 150,000 clones, 90% to 95% of them present only once. V was trimmed by 6 bases and J by 11 bases, leaving 11 bases between them. Germline CDR1 MDHEN, CDR2 SYDVKM. This CDR3 contains 11 residues. The sample holds a few counts of this clone. The target antigen is unknown. The specimen comprised peripheral blood, sampled on day 0 of AZD1222 vaccination. This TCR came from an adult in good health. The rearrangement uses TRBV28 and TRBJ1-5; D uncertain. The CDR3, as DNA: TGTGCCAGCAGCTCGGAGACAACCCAGCATTTT. Translated, it gives CASSSETTQHF.